This T cell receptor beta chain emerged from a study of blood T cell repertoires in COVID-19. About the study: Collection of acute and convalescent COVID-19 samples took place in the United States, Italy and Spain. PBMCs, B-cell-depleted T cells, or T cells provided the cDNA or gDNA that made up the material.

Methods used by the authors: Amplifying reference gene primers gave estimates of nucleated cell counts. TCRdb's copy holds only in-frame clones and misses some; the assay was immunoSEQ multiplex PCR. V, J and clone size derive from that table, while D and trimming were established from the DNA sequence. The sample holds a few hundred thousand clones, more than 65% seen once. Researchers sorted participants into cohorts using their self-reported clinical history. This CDR3 spans 16 amino acids. After removal of 5 bases from V and 5 bases from J, the junction contained 13 bases not matched to a gene. Germline CDR1 is MDHEN and CDR2 is SYDVKM.

The clonotype comes from a man in his fifties or sixties who had recovered from COVID-19. The specimen was PBMCs or T cells enriched from blood (not recorded which). The chain joins TRBV28 to TRBJ1-2; 8 nucleotides line up with TRBD1. The CDR3 region has the DNA TGTGCCAGCAGTCTCAATGGGGACAGGCTGGGGTATGGCTACACCTTC. Its translation: CASSLNGDRLGYGYTF.